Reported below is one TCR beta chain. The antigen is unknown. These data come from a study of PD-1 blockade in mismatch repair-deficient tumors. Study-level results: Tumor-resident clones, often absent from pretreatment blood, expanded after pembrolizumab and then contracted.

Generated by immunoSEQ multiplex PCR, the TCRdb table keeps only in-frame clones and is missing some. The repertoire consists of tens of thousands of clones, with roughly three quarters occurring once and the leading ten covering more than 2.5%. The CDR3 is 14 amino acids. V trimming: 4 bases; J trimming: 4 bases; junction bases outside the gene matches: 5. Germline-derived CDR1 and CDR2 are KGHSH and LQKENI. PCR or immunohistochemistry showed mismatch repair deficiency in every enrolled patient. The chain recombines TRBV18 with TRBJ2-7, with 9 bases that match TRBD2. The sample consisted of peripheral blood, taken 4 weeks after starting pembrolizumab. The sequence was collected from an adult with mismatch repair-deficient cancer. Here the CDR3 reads CASSQSGRTYEQYF. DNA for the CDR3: TGTGCCAGCTCACAGAGCGGGAGGACTTACGAGCAGTACTTC.